This TCR beta chain was sequenced for a study of blood T cell repertoires in COVID-19. Overall study context: Spain, Italy and the United States supplied samples that represented acute and convalescent COVID-19.

Trimming shortened V by 11 bases and J by 4 bases, and 18 bases separated the two germline ends. CDR1 is MNHEY, CDR2 SMNVEV, per germline (reference sequence). CDR3 length equals 13 residues. This clone was picked up a small number of times. Only in-frame clones appear in the TCRdb table, and some are missing; sequencing was by immunoSEQ multiplex PCR. The table has about 170,000 clones, about 85% seen once. This TCR derives from a human donor with acute or convalescent COVID-19. The donor label of this sample is uncertain. The sample taken for sequencing was peripheral blood. J is TRBJ2-7 and V is TRBV27; D possibly corresponds to TRBD2 (5 bases). The CDR3 sequence: CASRGSGSYEQYF. The CDR3 bases are TGTGCCTCCCGAGGCTCGGGGTCGTACGAGCAGTACTTC.